The present TCR beta chain was sequenced within a study of cytomegalovirus exposure and HLA in healthy donors. Regarding the study as a whole: Diagnosis of cytomegalovirus status made by the classifier reportedly showed high specificity and sensitivity. Researchers reported that a few CMV-associated chains were confirmed in vitro as CMV antigen-specific.

V was clipped by 4 bases and J by 5 bases, with 12 bases between them. CDR1 is SGHRS and CDR2 is YFSETQ in the germline V gene. The CDR3 is made up of 13 amino acids. As for this clone: Its antigen is as yet unknown.

Profiled with immunoSEQ multiplex PCR; TCRdb holds only in-frame clones, not every one. The data hold 100,000 or so clones, with about 90% observed a single time. Sequences were obtained from PBMCs. The chain uses TRBV5-1 and TRBJ2-5, with a possible D match to TRBD2 (5 bases). The TCR sequence derives from a man between 18 and 29 years old in good health and CMV-seropositive. The CDR3 sequence: CASSAGSGETQYF. CDR3 coding DNA: TGCGCCAGCAGCGCAGGCTCGGGGGAGACCCAGTACTTC.